These 27 T cell receptor beta chains were sequenced from one sample in a study of shared clonotypes between healthy human individuals. Assay used: immunoSEQ multiplex PCR; TCRdb lists only in-frame clones, some missing. This table holds about 2.3 million clones, roughly 93% found once. The sequenced sample consisted of naive CD4+ T cells from PBMCs. The subset here: CD45RA+ positively selected. The receptors derive from a man aged 18 to 30 in good health. Some clones in this sample may be carry-over from other donors' samples.

The rearrangement uses TRBV28 and TRBJ1-2, with D perhaps matching TRBD1 (6 bases). The CDR3 runs 13 residues. Deletions cut 6 bases from V and 7 bases from J, with 15 bases between. CDR1 is MDHEN, CDR2 SYDVKM, per germline. The CDR3 loop is CASSSGVPPGYTF. The CDR3 coding sequence is TGTGCCAGCAGCTCAGGGGTACCTCCTGGCTACACCTTC.

Worth noting for this clone: Other DNA sequences in this specimen translate into the identical CDR3. The rearrangement uses TRBV7-9 and TRBJ2-7; 9 nucleotides agree with TRBD2. The CDR3 consists of 15 residues. Germline values: CDR1 SEHNR, CDR2 FQNEAQ (reference sequence). The V segment lost 1 base and the J segment 2 bases; nucleotides outside the gene matches: 3. CDR3 region: CASSLGASGAYEQYF. The CDR3 DNA reads as TGTGCCAGCAGCTTAGGCGCTAGCGGGGCCTACGAGCAGTACTTC.

The CDR3 nucleotides read TGTGCCAGCAGTTTAGAACAGGGGGCAGGCGGCTACACCTTC. Its protein is CASSLEQGAGGYTF. The chain links TRBV28 to TRBJ1-2; 9 bases are shared with TRBD1. In germline, CDR1 is MDHEN, CDR2 SYDVKM. CDR3 size: 14 residues. Germline trimming cut 2 bases from V and 8 bases from J; bases unmatched to any gene: 6.

The chain carries TRBV19 and TRBJ2-5, with TRBD1 identical over 10 bases. There are 14 residues in the CDR3. V dropped 5 bases and J dropped 5; count of bases not matched to a gene: 5. From germline, CDR1 is LNHDA and CDR2 SQIVND (reference sequence). CDR3 in DNA: TGTGCCAGTAGTGGGGACAGGGGCAGGGAGACCCAGTACTTC. Amino acids: CASSGDRGRETQYF.

Comment on this clone: This specimen includes other DNA sequences encoding the same CDR3. The chain couples TRBV18 to TRBJ2-7, with D perhaps assigned TRBD1 or TRBD2 (6 bases each). CDR3 length: 15 amino acids. Trimming removed 3 bases at V and 3 bases at J, with 15 bases between. Germline assignment: CDR1 KGHSH and CDR2 LQKENI. The chain's CDR3 is CASSPLGGGGYEQYF. The DNA for the CDR3 is TGTGCCAGCTCACCGTTAGGAGGGGGAGGCTACGAGCAGTACTTC.

The J gene is TRBJ2-7, the V gene TRBV28; D remains unclear. Germline assignment: CDR1 MDHEN and CDR2 SYDVKM. The CDR3 sequence is 12 residues long. With 8 bases removed from V and 2 bases from J, the gap between germline ends came to 10 bases. The CDR3 DNA reads as TGTGCCAGCCGTCCCCACCCCTACGAGCAGTACTTC. It translates to CASRPHPYEQYF.

The chain is built from TRBV27 and TRBJ1-3; 12 bases match TRBD1. The V segment lost 6 bases and the J segment 7 bases; nucleotides outside the gene matches: 7. In germline, CDR1 is MNHEY, CDR2 SMNVEV (reference sequence). The CDR3 runs 15 residues. The CDR3 protein is CASRPGQGARNTIYF. DNA for the CDR3: TGTGCCAGCAGACCGGGACAGGGGGCCAGGAACACCATATATTTT.

V usage is TRBV18 and J usage is TRBJ2-7; D is ambiguous. V was clipped by 5 bases and J by 0 bases, with 11 bases between them. From germline, CDR1 is KGHSH and CDR2 LQKENI. This CDR3 comprises 14 residues. CDR3 protein: CASSLGGTSYEQYF. CDR3 nucleotides: TGTGCCAGCTCATTGGGCGGTACCTCCTACGAGCAGTACTTC.

V and J are TRBV5-6 and TRBJ2-3, with D possibly TRBD2 on 6 matching bases. V was shortened by 0 bases and J by 2 bases, with 10 bases between the two germline ends. CDR3 length: 15 amino acids. Per the germline V gene, CDR1 is SGHDT and CDR2 is YYEEEE. The chain's CDR3 is CASSLEAGSTDTQYF. CDR3 coding DNA: TGTGCCAGCAGCTTGGAGGCGGGGTCCACAGATACGCAGTATTTT.

This chain connects TRBV6-5 to TRBJ1-3; 10 bases are a match to TRBD1. The CDR3 sequence is 15 residues long. Germline-derived CDR1 and CDR2 are MNHEY and SVGAGI. With V trimmed by 5 bases and J by 6 bases, 7 bases remained unmatched. As DNA, the CDR3 is TGTGCCAGCAGTCCTCCCGGGACAGGGGTAAACACCATATATTTT. It encodes CASSPPGTGVNTIYF.

The gene calls are TRBV4-1 and TRBJ2-1, with TRBD2 identical over 11 bases. CDR3 size: 14 residues. V lost 3 bases and J lost 8; bases outside the gene matches: 3. Germline CDR1 and CDR2: MGHRA and YSYEKL. The CDR3 DNA sequence: TGCGCCAGCAGCCAGCTAGCGGGAGGACATGAGCAGTTCTTC. Protein product: CASSQLAGGHEQFF.

The rearrangement links TRBV27 to TRBJ2-1, with 9 bases fitting TRBD2. V was clipped by 6 bases and J by 0 bases; unmatched bases: 12. This CDR3 has 18 amino acids. Germline CDR1 reads MNHEY; CDR2 reads SMNVEV (reference sequence). In DNA, the CDR3 is TGTGCCAGCAGCCGGCAGACTAGCGGAGGGAGCTCCTACAATGAGCAGTTCTTC. Protein sequence: CASSRQTSGGSSYNEQFF.

The rearrangement links TRBV5-6 to TRBJ1-2; D may be TRBD1 (5 bases). CDR1 and CDR2 from the germline V gene are SGHDT and YYEEEE. Trimming pared 4 bases from V and 6 bases from J, leaving 16 bases between. The CDR3 has 14 residues. CDR3 bases: TGTGCCAGCAGCCCGGGGGACCGAACTCATGGCTACACCTTC. It codes for CASSPGDRTHGYTF.

In its sample, this clone was seen once. This chain connects TRBV7-9 to TRBJ2-1, with unresolved D. The CDR3 runs to 15 residues. Germline V gene sequence: CDR1 SEHNR, CDR2 FQNEAQ (reference sequence). V gave up 1 base and J gave up 9 bases, with 16 bases separating them. For the CDR3, the DNA is TGTGCCAGCAGCTTAGGGTTGGAGTCGGCCAGTGAGCAGTTCTTC. This sequence encodes CASSLGLESASEQFF.

The J gene is TRBJ2-7, the V gene TRBV6-6; D is undetermined. The length of the CDR3 is 15 residues. Germline CDR1 MNHNY, CDR2 SVGAGI (reference sequence). V lost 0 bases and J 0 bases, leaving 9 bases between the germline ends. The DNA for the CDR3 is TGTGCCAGCAGTTACTCTCCAGCTAGCTCCTACGAGCAGTACTTC. Its translation: CASSYSPASSYEQYF.

This rearrangement joins TRBV6-1 to TRBJ2-3; D remains unclear. The V gene lost 2 bases and the J gene lost 1 base, with 16 bases spanning the gap. CDR1 is MNHNS, CDR2 SASEGT, per germline. This CDR3 is built from 17 residues. The CDR3 DNA reads TGTGCCAGCAGTGAAAAAGCTTTCGCGGTTGGCACAGATACGCAGTATTTT. Amino acids: CASSEKAFAVGTDTQYF.

The chain links TRBV27 to TRBJ2-7; D is unresolved. The V end was cut by 5 bases, the J end by 8 bases, with 13 bases between. CDR1 and CDR2 (germline): MNHEY, SMNVEV (reference sequence). The CDR3 spans 12 residues. CDR3 sequence reads: CASSIHKNQQYF. In nucleotides, the CDR3 is TGTGCCAGCAGTATCCATAAAAATCAGCAGTACTTC.

This clone was counted once. The genes are TRBV18 and TRBJ1-3; a possible D gene is TRBD1 (5 bases). CDR3 length equals 14 residues. From germline, CDR1 is KGHSH and CDR2 LQKENI. Trimming took 3 bases from V and 1 from J, leaving 7 bases between them. CDR3 residues: CASSPTVSGNTIYF. CDR3 coding DNA: TGTGCCAGCTCACCGACAGTTTCTGGAAACACCATATATTTT.

The CDR3 region is CASRPGGDEQFF. CDR3 sequence (DNA): TGTGCCAGCAGGCCGGGGGGCGATGAGCAGTTCTTC. J is TRBJ2-1 and V is TRBV28; weak D call: TRBD2 (7 bases). Trimming removed 6 bases at V and 8 bases at J, with 11 bases between. This CDR3 has 12 amino acids. Germline CDR1 is MDHEN and CDR2 is SYDVKM.

This rearrangement joins TRBV6-5 to TRBJ1-5, with D perhaps TRBD1 (5 bases). The CDR3 loop spans 15 amino acids. Germline CDR1 and CDR2: MNHEY and SVGAGI. The germline V and J ends were trimmed by 6 bases and 3 bases, with 15 bases remaining between them. Here the CDR3 reads CASSKKPGNNQPQHF. The CDR3 DNA is TGTGCCAGCAGCAAAAAACCAGGGAACAATCAGCCCCAGCATTTT.

The rearrangement links TRBV5-1 to TRBJ2-1; 8 bases agree with TRBD1. Germline CDR1 SGHRS, CDR2 YFSETQ. The J segment lost 7 bases and the V segment lost 7 bases, leaving 13 bases of the junction unmatched. The CDR3 has 15 amino acids. The CDR3 bases are TGCGCCAGCCTAACCGGTCCCGGGACAGGTAATGAGCAGTTCTTC. It encodes CASLTGPGTGNEQFF.

The gene calls are TRBV6-1 and TRBJ2-7, with 7 bases fitting TRBD1. The CDR3 sequence is 15 residues long. V shed 5 bases and J 2 bases; nucleotides not matched to a gene: 9. Per germline, CDR1 MNHNS and CDR2 SASEGT. In DNA form, the CDR3 reads TGTGCCAGCAGTCCCGGGACAGTCAGAACCTACGAGCAGTACTTC. Its protein is CASSPGTVRTYEQYF.

In regard to this clone: A clone one base away is much larger, so this may be a read error. The sample contains more than one DNA sequence encoding this CDR3. The chain recombines TRBV5-1 with TRBJ1-1; D is uncertain. The V gene's germline CDR1 is SGHRS and CDR2 YFSETQ. The V gene lost 0 bases and the J gene lost 3 bases, with 6 bases spanning the gap. The CDR3 covers 13 residues. The chain's CDR3 is CASSLGQDTEAFF. The CDR3 bases are TGCGCCAGCAGCTTGGGGCAGGACACTGAAGCTTTCTTT.

The genes are TRBV19 and TRBJ2-6; no clear D. Between the trimmed V and J ends, which lost 6 bases and 4 bases, there was a span of 22 bases. This CDR3 contains 18 residues. Germline loops: CDR1 LNHDA, CDR2 SQIVND (reference sequence). The CDR3 here is CASSLTPASLAGANVLTF. The CDR3 DNA reads as TGTGCCAGTAGCCTAACCCCTGCGTCCCTGGCCGGGGCCAACGTCCTGACTTTC.

This sequence joins TRBV10-3 and TRBJ2-5, with a weak D call TRBD1 (5 bases). The end of the DNA aligns better with TRBJ2-7, so the J call may be wrong. The CDR3 runs to 13 residues. Germline assignment: CDR1 ENHRY and CDR2 SYGVKD. CDR3 sequence: CAIRDSAGYEQYF. The CDR3 DNA follows: TGTGCCATCAGAGATTCTGCAGGGTACGAGCAGTACTTC.

The chain's CDR3 is CASSPELFYNEQFF. The CDR3 nucleotides read TGTGCCAGCAGCCCGGAACTTTTCTACAATGAGCAGTTCTTC. The chain carries TRBV5-4 and TRBJ2-1; the D is unclear. The CDR3 totals 14 residues. V shed 4 bases and J shed 3 bases, with 11 bases lying between them. Germline CDR1 and CDR2: SGHNT and YYREEE (reference sequence).

This chain connects TRBV18 to TRBJ2-7; 12 positions agree with TRBD1. The V gene's germline CDR1 is KGHSH and CDR2 LQKENI. The CDR3 covers 15 residues. The V gene end was trimmed by 6 bases and the J gene end by 5 bases; junction bases not matched to a gene: 8. CDR3 nucleotide sequence: TGTGCCAGCTCCCTGGGACAGGGGGCTGTGAACGAGCAGTACTTC. Translating it yields CASSLGQGAVNEQYF.